Below, 10 T cell receptor beta chains from the same sample are listed, as sequenced in a study of blood T cell repertoires in COVID-19 (TCRdb year 2020). The method behind the library was the immunoSEQ multiplex PCR assay. This is the immuneACCESS table as TCRdb keeps it, with only in-frame sequences that have V and J called. A part of the clones is gone; compared with another copy, unresolved V genes explain less than half, and the rest is unexplained. The sample profile shows approximately 170,000 clones; over 80% of them were found once. The leading ten clones occupy approximately 13% of the sample. Sequencing was done on a sample of peripheral blood. The receptors were sampled from a man aged 65 to 85 who had recovered from COVID-19.

The chain is built from TRBV28 and TRBJ1-5, with D perhaps matching TRBD1 (5 bases). The V gene's germline CDR1 is MDHEN and CDR2 SYDVKM. The CDR3 spans 15 residues. The V end was cut by 2 bases, the J end by 6 bases, with 14 bases between. Written as DNA, the CDR3 is TGTGCCAGCAGTTTAGGCAGGGTGGGGCGTCAGCCCCAGCATTTT. It encodes CASSLGRVGRQPQHF.

The chain couples TRBV18 to TRBJ1-5, with 7 positions matching TRBD1. Germline trimming cut 6 bases from V and 2 bases from J; bases unmatched to any gene: 7. This CDR3 spans 15 amino acids. Per germline, CDR1 KGHSH and CDR2 LQKENI. DNA of the CDR3: TGTGCCAGCTCGCCCGACAGGGAAGGCAATCAGCCCCAGCATTTT. As protein: CASSPDREGNQPQHF.

The rearrangement links TRBV19 to TRBJ2-5, with D perhaps matching TRBD2 (6 bases). V gave up 5 bases and J gave up 4 bases, with 14 bases separating them. Germline V gene lookup returns CDR1 LNHDA and CDR2 SQIVND (reference sequence). The CDR3 spans 14 residues. The CDR3 sequence is CASSSTGVRETQYF. CDR3 DNA: TGTGCCAGTAGTTCGACGGGGGTGCGAGAGACCCAGTACTTC.

J is TRBJ2-5 and V is TRBV6-2 or TRBV6-3; 8 bases line up with TRBD2. Per germline, CDR1 MNHEY and CDR2 SVGEGT. V lost 2 bases to trimming and J lost 1 base; unmatched junction nucleotides: 6. The CDR3 contains 16 residues. The CDR3 nucleotides read TGTGCCAGCAGTTACGAGCAGCGGGAGACCCAAGAGACCCAGTACTTC. This sequence encodes CASSYEQRETQETQYF.

The chain has TRBV5-1 and TRBJ2-7, with D possibly being TRBD1 (6 bases). The V gene's germline CDR1 is SGHRS and CDR2 YFSETQ. CDR3 length equals 13 residues. V lost 4 bases and J 3 bases, leaving 11 bases between the germline ends. The CDR3 protein is CASSTRDNYEQYF. CDR3 bases: TGCGCCAGCAGCACCCGGGACAACTACGAGCAGTACTTC.

V gene TRBV2 combines with J gene TRBJ1-5, with D hard to call. This CDR3 spans 15 amino acids. Germline CDR1 SNHLY, CDR2 FYNNEI. The ends were cut back, 4 bases at V and 2 bases at J, with 12 bases in the middle. Here the CDR3 DNA reads TGTGCCAGCAGTGGAATCCGGGATGGCAATCAGCCCCAGCATTTT. Encoded protein: CASSGIRDGNQPQHF.

The chain joins TRBV27 to TRBJ2-5; D gene uncertain. CDR3 length: 13 residues. CDR1 and CDR2 (germline): MNHEY, SMNVEV (reference sequence). The V end was cut by 8 bases, the J end by 5 bases, with 15 bases between. The CDR3 spells CASSRYSSETQYF. The CDR3, as DNA: TGTGCCAGCTCACGCTACTCGAGCGAGACCCAGTACTTC.

The chain has TRBV2 and TRBJ2-5; D perhaps matches TRBD1 (5 bases). The germline V gene encodes CDR1 SNHLY and CDR2 FYNNEI. The CDR3 consists of 14 residues. Trimming removed 2 bases at V and 0 bases at J, with 7 bases between. CDR3 protein: CASSEKTDQETQYF. The CDR3 nucleotides read TGTGCCAGCAGTGAAAAGACAGACCAAGAGACCCAGTACTTC.

This clone was observed once. J is TRBJ1-4 and V is TRBV7-9; unclear D gene. This CDR3 spans 18 amino acids. Germline V gene lookup returns CDR1 SEHNR and CDR2 FQNEAQ (reference sequence). Deletions cut 6 bases from V and 5 bases from J, with 25 bases between. The DNA for the CDR3 is TGTGCCAGCAGTCTACTGTACGGGATTGGAGGGCTGAATGAAAAACTGTTTTTT. Translated: CASSLLYGIGGLNEKLFF.

This sequence joins TRBV5-4 and TRBJ2-7, with TRBD1 matching over 7 bases. The V and J ends lost 3 bases and 0 bases, in that order; junction bases with no gene match: 3. This CDR3 is built from 14 residues. Germline assignment: CDR1 SGHNT and CDR2 YYREEE (reference sequence). The CDR3 loop is CASSSWTGSYEQYF. For the CDR3, the DNA is TGTGCCAGCAGCTCATGGACAGGCTCCTACGAGCAGTACTTC.